These T cell receptor beta chains were read from a single sample in a study of T cells expressing NK-cell markers. TCRdb derives one entry per CDR3 protein from the 5' RACE reads, leaving out DNA. The sample holds 90,000 to 130,000 distinct CDR3 sequences. The specimen sequenced was blood T cells: a sorted CD56 or NKG2C T cell subset, CD4+ or CD8+ T cells, or bulk PBMC T cells (not recorded which). Receptor source: a woman between 18 and 69 years old in good health. The CDR3 runs from the conserved cysteine through the conserved F or W. The order of the fields is J gene, V gene, CDR3 protein.

>TRBJ1-2|TRBV20-1
CSARDTSAPGTGYGYTF
>TRBJ2-6|TRBV4-3
CASSQEGGTSGANVLTF
>TRBJ2-7|TRBV28
CASRGGLAVSYEQYF
>TRBJ2-7|TRBV6-2/TRBV6-3
CASSYKVAAYEQYF
>TRBJ2-1|TRBV6-1
CASETGAAGAFNEQFF
>TRBJ2-7|TRBV11-2
CASSAGTTGFDEQYF
>TRBJ2-1|TRBV4-3
CASSQSILAGPREFF
>TRBJ2-7|TRBV20-1
CSARDWTSEWNEQYF
>TRBJ1-1|TRBV12-3/TRBV12-4
CASGPTGDTEAFF
>TRBJ2-2|TRBV12-3/TRBV12-4
CATNLEPTGDYTGELFF
>TRBJ2-1|TRBV27
CASRPGQGNYNEQFF
>TRBJ1-4|TRBV6-5
CASSYSGDGRGANEKLFF
>TRBJ1-4|TRBV11-2
CASSPTAGVWEKLFF
>TRBJ2-5|TRBV6-2/TRBV6-3
CASRPGLADQETQYF
>TRBJ2-2|TRBV6-4
CASSEGPGELFF
>TRBJ1-2|TRBV20-1
CSGQGSSGYTF
>TRBJ2-1|TRBV20-1
CSARQDYPLLYNEQFF
>TRBJ2-7|TRBV28
CASSFPPPFEGQYF
>TRBJ1-4|TRBV29-1
CSVSEQGKSNEKLFF
>TRBJ2-7|TRBV7-2
CASSSPGLSYEQYF
>TRBJ2-1|TRBV7-2
CASSLGGVVVRDEQFF
>TRBJ1-1|TRBV29-1
CSVAWTGGLAFF
>TRBJ2-2|TRBV4-3
CASSQPSAGELFF
>TRBJ2-5|TRBV29-1
CSVVGGPAQETQYF
>TRBJ1-3|TRBV5-1
CASSLAFGTGNTIYF
>TRBJ2-5|TRBV7-2
CASSAGLLETQYF
>TRBJ2-1|TRBV25-1
CASSATFNEQFF
>TRBJ2-7|TRBV7-9
CASSPNIYEQYF
>TRBJ2-7|TRBV28
CASSYLTGSYEQYF
>TRBJ2-7|TRBV20-1
CSASGLAGEREQYF
>TRBJ2-7|TRBV14
CASSARVAGMGEQYF
>TRBJ2-5|TRBV9
CASSVTLTGGETQYF
>TRBJ1-5|TRBV12-3/TRBV12-4
CASSPHTAGDRNNQPQHF
>TRBJ2-5|TRBV7-9
CASSSGTLQETQYF
>TRBJ2-1|TRBV28
CASSSVRFGLAGAYNEQFF
>TRBJ1-5|TRBV20-1
CSARDRETNQPQHF
>TRBJ2-1|TRBV4-1
CASSQVPSRDEQFF
>TRBJ2-3|TRBV7-9
CASSSSAWNSFTDTQYF
>TRBJ1-2|TRBV20-1
CSAVDRVTDYGYTF